This is a list of T cell receptor beta chains from one sample in a study of OX40 agonist ivuxolimab in advanced cancers. The repertoire was sequenced with immunoSEQ multiplex PCR; TCRdb's copy has only in-frame clones and lacks some. The sample consists of approximately 58,000 clones, around 86% of them appearing once. This sample comprised CD4+ or CD8+ T cells sorted from blood, obtained in a trial of the OX40 agonist ivuxolimab. All receptors come from an adult with an advanced solid tumor such as melanoma, head and neck, liver or kidney cancer. The CDR3 runs from the conserved cysteine through the conserved F or W. The D gene is left open where the match is weak. Not all rows give a size; the values are once, few, many and, for expanded clones, a class.

j_call | v_call | d_call | clone_size | cdr3_nt | cdr3_aa
TRBJ2-2 | TRBV7-3 | . | . | TGTGCCAGCAGCTCGAGCGGTAACACCGGGGAGCTGTTTTTT | CASSSSGNTGELFF
TRBJ1-2 | TRBV6-5 | TRBD1 | . | TGTGCCAGCAGTTACTCGTTCAGGGGGGCGTATGGCTACACCTTC | CASSYSFRGAYGYTF
TRBJ2-7 | TRBV5-1 | TRBD1 | . | TGCGCCAGCGAATACGGGACAGGGGGATACGAGCAGTACTTC | CASEYGTGGYEQYF
TRBJ1-1 | TRBV7-9 | . | . | TGTGCCAGCAGCGAACAGGGACCCACTGAAGCTTTCTTT | CASSEQGPTEAFF
TRBJ2-2 | TRBV27 | TRBD2 | . | TGTGCCAGCAGAGCGGGGGGGCTCACCGGGGAGCTGTTTTTT | CASRAGGLTGELFF
TRBJ2-7 | TRBV7-6 | TRBD1 | . | TGTGCCAGCAGCTTACCCCGGGACAGGGCAAATGAGCAGTACTTC | CASSLPRDRANEQYF
TRBJ2-1 | TRBV2 | . | . | TGTGCCAGCAGTCCGCCCATACCCTACAATGAGCAGTTCTTC | CASSPPIPYNEQFF
TRBJ2-7 | TRBV27 | . | . | TGTGCCAGCAGTAACTATGCCTACGAGCAGTACTTC | CASSNYAYEQYF
TRBJ1-2 | TRBV29-1 | . | few | TGCAGCGTTGACCCAGGGGACTATGGCTACACCTTC | CSVDPGDYGYTF
TRBJ2-7 | TRBV27 | TRBD1 | . | TGTGCCAGCAGCCAAAGGGGGCAAAGGGAGCAGTACTTC | CASSQRGQREQYF
TRBJ1-1 | TRBV6-5 | . | . | TGTGCCAGCAGTTACTCGATTCTGTCTGAAGCTTTCTTT | CASSYSILSEAFF
TRBJ1-5 | TRBV6-5 | TRBD1 | . | TGTGCCAGCAGCCGACAGGGATACAATCAGCCCCAGCATTTT | CASSRQGYNQPQHF
TRBJ2-5 | TRBV5-1 | . | . | TGCGCCAGCAGCTTGGGACAGGTAGAGAAGGCCCAGTACTTC | CASSLGQVEKAQYF
TRBJ1-1 | TRBV29-1 | TRBD1 | few | TGCAGCGCAGAAAGGGACAGATTAAACACTGAAGCTTTCTTT | CSAERDRLNTEAFF
TRBJ1-2 | TRBV7-9 | . | few | TGTGCCAGCAGCTTGGTGAGCCTTTCAGTCTACACCTTC | CASSLVSLSVYTF
TRBJ1-2 | TRBV6-4 | . | . | TGTGCCAGCAGTGATGGGGAGGCCCAACCTAGGGGCTACACCTTC | CASSDGEAQPRGYTF
TRBJ1-1 | TRBV5-4 | . | . | TGTGCCAGCAGCTTGGGGGTCGGGGACACTGAAGCTTTCTTT | CASSLGVGDTEAFF
TRBJ2-1 | TRBV5-6 | . | . | TGTGCCAGCAGCTTGGGGCAGGGAAGCTACAATGAGCAGTTCTTC | CASSLGQGSYNEQFF
TRBJ2-7 | TRBV5-1 | . | . | TGCGCCAGCAGCTTCCGACAGGCCCAGAGCTCCTACGAGCAGTACTTC | CASSFRQAQSSYEQYF
TRBJ2-5 | TRBV19 | TRBD1 | . | TGTGCCAGTACCGAAGGGACAGGGGGTAGGGAGACCCAGTACTTC | CASTEGTGGRETQYF
TRBJ2-3 | TRBV7-3 | TRBD1 | few | TGTGCCAGCAGCTCCCGGACAGGGGGAGATACGCAGTATTTT | CASSSRTGGDTQYF
TRBJ1-5 | TRBV2 | . | few | TGTGCCAGCCGCGACAGGTCGGGCGGGAATCAGCCCCAGCATTTT | CASRDRSGGNQPQHF
TRBJ2-5 | TRBV9 | . | . | TGTGCCAGCAGCGCGGGGGCTAGCGGCAAAGAGACCCAGTACTTC | CASSAGASGKETQYF
TRBJ1-1 | TRBV6-1 | . | . | TGTGCCAGCAGTGCCCGACAGTTTACAGCTTTCTTT | CASSARQFTAFF
TRBJ2-5 | TRBV10-3 | TRBD1 | . | TGTGCCATCGGACGGACAGGGGGCCAAGAGACCCAGTACTTC | CAIGRTGGQETQYF
TRBJ1-1 | TRBV7-9 | . | . | TGTGCCAGCAGCAAACGGCAAGGGAACACTGAAGCTTTCTTT | CASSKRQGNTEAFF
TRBJ1-2 | TRBV10-3 | TRBD1 | . | TGTGCCATCTATAGGTTATCAGGGGGCCTAGTTGGCTACACCTTC | CAIYRLSGGLVGYTF
TRBJ1-1 | TRBV19 | . | . | TGTGCCAGTACCCCGATTAGTACACTGAACACTGAAGCTTTCTTT | CASTPISTLNTEAFF
TRBJ2-7 | TRBV9 | TRBD2 | . | TGTGCCAGCAGCGTACAAGCGGGGAGCAACGAGCAGTACTTC | CASSVQAGSNEQYF
TRBJ2-3 | TRBV20-1 | . | . | TGCAGTGCCTTCACAGATACGCAGTATTTT | CSAFTDTQYF
TRBJ2-3 | TRBV5-1 | TRBD2 | . | TGCGCCAGCACCCCCTCGCCCTCGGGGGGGTTCGGGGATACGCAGTATTTT | CASTPSPSGGFGDTQYF
TRBJ2-3 | TRBV5-4 | . | . | TGTGCCAGCAGTTCGCGGGGGCTGACAGATACGCAGTATTTT | CASSSRGLTDTQYF
TRBJ1-3 | TRBV18 | . | . | TGTGCCAGCTCACCCCTACAAGACTCTGGAAACACCATATATTTT | CASSPLQDSGNTIYF
TRBJ2-1 | TRBV11-2 | TRBD2 | . | TGTGCCAGCAGCTTGGTGGGGACTATAGCCTACAATGAGCAGTTCTTC | CASSLVGTIAYNEQFF
TRBJ2-7 | TRBV6-5 | . | . | TGTGCCAGCAGTTACTCGAGGCCCCGGCAGGGCTACGAGCAGTACTTC | CASSYSRPRQGYEQYF
TRBJ2-7 | TRBV27 | . | . | TGTGCCAGCAGTTTAACCCTCCTATCGTACGAGCAGTACTTC | CASSLTLLSYEQYF
TRBJ2-7 | TRBV20-1 | . | . | TGCAGTGCTAGTAGCAGGTACGAGCAGTACTTC | CSASSRYEQYF
TRBJ2-7 | TRBV12-5 | . | . | TGTGCTAGTGGCCGAGGGGCCGAGCAGTACTTC | CASGRGAEQYF
TRBJ2-7 | TRBV11-1 | . | . | TGTGCCAGCAGCTTAGGGGACTCCTACGAGCAGTACTTC | CASSLGDSYEQYF
TRBJ1-2 | TRBV7-2 | . | . | TGTGCCAGCAGCTTTGGCCGCGACTATGGCTACACCTTC | CASSFGRDYGYTF
TRBJ2-5 | TRBV15 | . | . | TGTGCCACCAGCAGAGACGTGCTGGGGACCCAGTACTTC | CATSRDVLGTQYF
TRBJ1-5 | TRBV28 | . | . | TGTGCCAGCAGCCCCATCAGACAGGTTTCTAGCAATCAGCCCCAGCATTTT | CASSPIRQVSSNQPQHF
TRBJ2-3 | TRBV19 | . | . | TGTGCCAGTAGTATAGATAGGGCCACAGATACGCAGTATTTT | CASSIDRATDTQYF
TRBJ2-1 | TRBV11-3 | TRBD2 | . | TGTGCCAGCAGTCCTATTGGTAGCGGGTCGGATGAGCAGTTCTTC | CASSPIGSGSDEQFF
TRBJ2-1 | TRBV5-8 | TRBD1 | once | TGTGCCAGCAGGGCGACAGGGGGCAACTCCTACAATGAGCAGTTCTTC | CASRATGGNSYNEQFF